Listed below are T cell receptor beta chains from one sample, sequenced in a study of blood T cell repertoires in COVID-19. Only in-frame clones appear in the TCRdb table, and some are missing; sequencing was by immunoSEQ multiplex PCR. The top ten hold approximately 20% of the sample, which has more than 95,000 clones, approximately 72% seen once. Sequencing was done on a sample of peripheral blood. These receptors were obtained from a woman in her seventies with acute or convalescent COVID-19. Each CDR3 is given with its conserved first and last residue. A D gene is named only where the DNA matches it firmly. Expanded clones get a size class; other rows say once, few or many, or leave the size out.

j_call d_call clone_size v_call cdr3_nt cdr3_aa
TRBJ2-5 - - TRBV25-1 TGTGCCAGCAGTGAATATATTAGGGGGGAGACCCAGTACTTC CASSEYIRGETQYF
TRBJ1-1 - - TRBV12-3/TRBV12-4 TGTGCCAGCATCTCATGGGGGGGTCCTGAAGCTTTCTTT CASISWGGPEAFF
TRBJ1-3 - - TRBV2 TGTGCCAGCGCGGCGGACTCTGGAAACACCATATATTTT CASAADSGNTIYF
TRBJ2-2 TRBD1 - TRBV4-1 TGCGCCAGCAGCCAAAAGGGCTACAGGGGCGGCACCGGGGAGCTGTTTTTT CASSQKGYRGGTGELFF
TRBJ2-7 TRBD1 - TRBV15 TGTGCCACCAGCGGGGGACAGGCCTACGAGCAGTACTTC CATSGGQAYEQYF
TRBJ1-2 TRBD1 many TRBV6-5 TGTGCCAGCAACCAACAGGGGGGAAACTATGGCTACACCTTC CASNQQGGNYGYTF
TRBJ2-3 TRBD2 few TRBV4-1 TGCGCCAGCAGCCAAGATCGGACTAGCGGTCTCACAGATACGCAGTATTTT CASSQDRTSGLTDTQYF
TRBJ1-1 TRBD1 - TRBV11-3 TGTGCCAGCAGCCTCAGGTGGACAGGAGACTTTGAAGCTTTCTTT CASSLRWTGDFEAFF
TRBJ2-2 TRBD1 - TRBV5-1 TGCGCCAGCAGCTTTCAGGGGGCGAACACCGGGGAGCTGTTTTTT CASSFQGANTGELFF
TRBJ1-1 - - TRBV7-9 TGTGCCAGCAGCTTGACAGGAGACACTGAAGCTTTCTTT CASSLTGDTEAFF
TRBJ1-4 - - TRBV7-2 TGTGCCAGCAGCTTGTTCGCAACTAATGAAAAACTGTTTTTT CASSLFATNEKLFF
TRBJ1-3 - - TRBV19 TGTGCCAGTAGTGAACAGGGTCCGACCATATATTTT CASSEQGPTIYF
TRBJ1-5 - - TRBV7-9 TGTGCCAGCAGCTCCAACAGGGAGATGGATCAGCCCCAGCATTTT CASSSNREMDQPQHF
TRBJ1-1 - - TRBV9 TGTGCCAGCAGCGCCCCACTAGGGGGAGCTTTCTTT CASSAPLGGAFF
TRBJ2-7 - - TRBV5-6 TGTGCCAGCAGCTTGGACAGGTCTCCCGAGCAGTACTTC CASSLDRSPEQYF
TRBJ1-1 - - TRBV4-1 TGCGCCAGCAGCCAAGGAGGAAACACTGAAGCTTTCTTT CASSQGGNTEAFF
TRBJ2-3 - once TRBV29-1 TGCAGCGTTGAAGCTAGCACAGATACGCAGTATTTT CSVEASTDTQYF
TRBJ2-5 - - TRBV27 TGTGCCAGCAGCCTTCTCCAAGAGACCCAGTACTTC CASSLLQETQYF
TRBJ1-1 - - TRBV9 TGTGCCAGCAGCGTACCCCTGACGGGCCAGGGCACTGAAGCTTTCTTT CASSVPLTGQGTEAFF
TRBJ1-6 TRBD1 - TRBV27 TGTGCCAGCAGTTCCTTAGGACAGGGTCCTTTTTCACCCCTCCACTTT CASSSLGQGPFSPLHF
TRBJ2-6 TRBD1 once TRBV10-3 TGTGCCATCAGCGACGGTTCCGGGACAGGGGCGGGAGGGGCCAACGTCCTGACTTTC CAISDGSGTGAGGANVLTF
TRBJ2-5 - - TRBV6-6 TGTGCCAGCAGTTACTACAGACAAGAGACCCAGTACTTC CASSYYRQETQYF
TRBJ1-4 - few TRBV6-5 TGTGCCAGCAGGAGATCAGTCTTCGGGGAAATGAAACTGTTTTTT CASRRSVFGEMKLFF
TRBJ1-4 - - TRBV5-4 TGTGCCAGCAGATGGCAGGGGAGTGAAAAACTGTTTTTT CASRWQGSEKLFF
TRBJ2-7 - - TRBV18 TGTGCCAGCTCACCTGTATCCGCTAGGTCTGGTCTATACGAGCAGTACTTC CASSPVSARSGLYEQYF
TRBJ2-1 - once TRBV27 TGTGCCAGCTCCCCCTCGTGGGGGACTGCGGGCTCTCTTGAGCAGTTCTTC CASSPSWGTAGSLEQFF
TRBJ1-6 - - TRBV5-1 TGCGCCAGCACCCCCCGGGACTCCTATAATTCACCCCTCCACTTT CASTPRDSYNSPLHF
TRBJ1-6 - many TRBV7-9 TGTGCCACCAAAGGAGGAGGGTATAATTCACCCCTCCACTTT CATKGGGYNSPLHF
TRBJ1-5 TRBD1 - TRBV6-6 TGTGCCAGCAGCCAACAGGGGGACAGAAATCAGCCCCAGCATTTT CASSQQGDRNQPQHF
TRBJ1-1 TRBD1 - TRBV10-3 TGTGCCATCAGTGCCCTCACCGGGACAGGGGACACTGAAGCTTTCTTT CAISALTGTGDTEAFF
TRBJ2-5 TRBD1 - TRBV28 TGTGCCAGCAGTTCCTCTGGGGACAGGGAATCCTCGGAGACCCAGTACTTC CASSSSGDRESSETQYF
TRBJ1-2 - - TRBV5-5 TGTGCCAGCAGCTTGGACGGGACACTCACCGTCTATGGCTACACCTTC CASSLDGTLTVYGYTF
TRBJ2-5 - - TRBV29-1 TGCAGCGTTGGGTTCAGCCAAGAGACCCAGTACTTC CSVGFSQETQYF
TRBJ2-7 - - TRBV6-2/TRBV6-3 TGTGCCAGCAGTTACCCGGAGCACTACAGCGGAGGTACCTACGAGCAGTACTTC CASSYPEHYSGGTYEQYF
TRBJ1-1 TRBD1 - TRBV28 TGTGCCAGCAGTTTAATTGGACAGGGGAACACTGAAGCTTTCTTT CASSLIGQGNTEAFF
TRBJ1-5 - - TRBV19 TGTGCCAGTAGTATATATGGGAGGGGGGACGGGCAGCCCCAGCATTTT CASSIYGRGDGQPQHF
TRBJ1-5 TRBD1 - TRBV18 TGTGCCAGCTCACCACCGGGACAGAACAATCAGCCCCAGCATTTT CASSPPGQNNQPQHF
TRBJ1-2 - - TRBV29-1 TGCAGCGTTGAAGGCTCGGGGGTAGTCTACACCTTC CSVEGSGVVYTF
TRBJ2-1 TRBD2 - TRBV28 TGTGCCAGCAGTCCCCTCGAGCGGGGGAACTATGAGCAGTTCTTC CASSPLERGNYEQFF
TRBJ1-5 - - TRBV4-1 TGCGCCAGCAGCCAAGATCAGAGGGCCGGTCAGCCCCAGCATTTT CASSQDQRAGQPQHF
TRBJ1-2 - few TRBV5-1 TGCGCCAGCAGCTTGTCACAGGTTTATGGCTACACCTTC CASSLSQVYGYTF
TRBJ1-2 - - TRBV10-3 TGTGCCACCCGTGGGGGTCAGTTAAAGGGAGGCTATGGCTACACCTTC CATRGGQLKGGYGYTF
TRBJ1-5 TRBD1 - TRBV28 TGTGCCAGCAGCTATCACAGGGGTGGGCAGCCCCAGCATTTT CASSYHRGGQPQHF
TRBJ1-4 - - TRBV7-2 TGTGCCAGCAGCTCCAGACAGCCGAAACTGTTTTTT CASSSRQPKLFF
TRBJ2-1 - once TRBV18 TGTGCCAGCTCACTACAGGGAGGGTCCTACAATGAGCAGTTCTTC CASSLQGGSYNEQFF
TRBJ1-1 - - TRBV18 TGTGCCAGCTCACAGACACTGGAAACTGAAGCTTTCTTT CASSQTLETEAFF
TRBJ1-6 - - TRBV13 TGTGCCAGCAGCTCGGGGGGGGGTAGTTCACCCCTCCACTTT CASSSGGGSSPLHF
TRBJ2-7 - - TRBV6-2/TRBV6-3 TGTGCCAGCAGTTACGGGTCTAGCCGGTATAGCGAGCAGTACTTC CASSYGSSRYSEQYF
TRBJ1-2 - - TRBV7-6 TGTGCCAGCAGCGACCTGGGGGCTGATGGCTACACCTTC CASSDLGADGYTF
TRBJ1-4 - - TRBV5-1 TGCGCCAGCAGCCCCCGAGCGGGAGATAATGAAAAACTGTTTTTT CASSPRAGDNEKLFF
TRBJ1-2 - - TRBV28 TGTGCCAGCAGTTTAAGGCAGGGTCAGGATGGCTACACCTTC CASSLRQGQDGYTF
TRBJ1-1 - - TRBV5-1 TGCGCCAGCAGCTTGGCCGGGAGGGCCACTGAAGCTTTCTTT CASSLAGRATEAFF
TRBJ2-1 - - TRBV6-4 TGTGCCAGCAGTGACTCTAACGCGGGGAATGAGCAGTTCTTC CASSDSNAGNEQFF
TRBJ1-2 - - TRBV29-1 TGCAGCGTTGGCAGGGGCTCTAACTATGGCTACACCTTC CSVGRGSNYGYTF
TRBJ1-4 - - TRBV18 TGTGCCAGCTCACCGGACATCGATGCAACTAATGAAAAACTGTTTTTT CASSPDIDATNEKLFF
TRBJ1-4 TRBD1 - TRBV2 TGTGCCAGAGGATCGGACAGGGAGCCGACTAATGAAAAACTGTTTTTT CARGSDREPTNEKLFF
TRBJ1-1 TRBD1 - TRBV6-5 TGTGCCAGCAGTTGGGACAGGGCGAGGACTGAAGCTTTCTTT CASSWDRARTEAFF